This T cell receptor (beta chain) came from a study of blood T cell repertoires in COVID-19. In the original processing: The assay estimated nucleated cells by amplifying reference gene primers. Generated by immunoSEQ multiplex PCR, the TCRdb table keeps only in-frame clones and is missing some. Clone size and the V and J calls come from that table; the DNA yielded D and trimming. The table lists hundreds of thousands of clones, around four fifths of them singletons, with 2.5% to 3% in the top ten. The CDR3 runs to 14 residues. Germline loops: CDR1 SGHRS, CDR2 YFSETQ. With 2 bases removed from V and 4 bases from J, the gap between germline ends came to 11 bases.

The sample consisted of peripheral blood. The V call is TRBV5-1, the J call TRBJ2-3; a weak D match, TRBD2 (6 bases). This clonotype was sampled from a woman in her seventies with active or convalescent COVID-19. CDR3 protein: CASSLGGVADTQYF. The CDR3 DNA follows: TGCGCCAGCAGCTTAGGAGGGGTCGCAGATACGCAGTATTTT. The full variable domain, rest sourced from reference TRBV5-1 and TRBJ2-3, is KAGVTQTPRYLIKTRGQQVTLSCSPISGHRSVSWYQQTPGQGLQFLFEYFSETQRNKGNFPGRFSGRQFSNSRSEMNVSTLELGDSALYLCASSLGGVADTQYFGPGTRLTVL.